This TCR beta chain comes out of a study of T cells in Graves' hyperthyroidism and ophthalmopathy (dated 2019 in TCRdb). In the study overall: Peripheral blood samples were taken at initial diagnosis, before any treatment was given. TCR V-J signatures able to tell the groups apart were searched for in a discovery cohort of approximately 95 patients, of whom over 40 had Graves' ophthalmopathy and about 55 had stable Graves' hyperthyroidism. Prospective prediction of ophthalmopathy was tested in an independent validation cohort consisting of roughly 19 hyperthyroidism patients and approximately 16 patients who later progressed to ophthalmopathy. The 75 to 100 discovery patients were randomly divided into training and test sets at a 7:3 ratio. The study also compared thyroid tissue and blood T-cell repertoires from 6 or 7 Graves' hyperthyroidism patients. Once sampling was done, hyperthyroidism patients were given methimazole at a starting dose of 30 mg daily, whereas ophthalmopathy patients were given high-dose intravenous methylprednisolone. The paper reports TCR Vbeta CDR3 sequencing of 130 to 150 peripheral blood samples: 43 ophthalmopathy, fewer than 85 hyperthyroidism and approximately 17 progressor patients. Overall results and qualifications from the work: During validation, the model predicted progression to ophthalmopathy a median of approximately 6 months ahead of onset, with 60% to 71% sensitivity and 72.22% specificity. In cross-validation, a model built on a 13 V-J signature told ophthalmopathy apart from stable hyperthyroidism with roughly 87% sensitivity and roughly 82% specificity, and in testing the same model reached 80%/75%. No statistical method was used to fix the sample size in advance, and group allocation was not hidden from the investigators. Most expanded thyroid clonotypes (frequency above 0.001) were also detected in blood, suggesting blood repertoires may reflect thyroid immune responses.

The TCR beta CDR3 regions were amplified from the RNA transcripts. The first round of RT-PCR for the TCR CDR3 was performed with the HTBI primer set and the Qiagen OneStep RT-PCR kit. The libraries were constructed in a second round of multiplex PCR and then size-selected and purified. The libraries were sequenced on an Illumina HiSeq2000 using paired-end 100 bp reads. The authors processed their data as follows. SOAPnuke was used to process the raw data, removing reads that contained adapters or uncalled bases, had a mean Phred below 15, or lacked an exact match to the constant primer or identifier. High-quality paired reads were merged using COPE v1.2.5, and each unique nucleotide sequence was defined as a clonotype. MiTCR v1.1 was used to align the clonotypes against IMGT TRBV, TRBD and TRBJ reference segments. Only V-J combinations with frequency above 0.0001, covering 99% to 99.2% of repertoires, were analysed. The TCS score was defined as the ratio of F50 (clonal expansion) to E x V (chaos), calculated using BLOSUM62-based TCRdist between CDR3 peptides within each V-J. Welch's t-statistics and random forest reduced some 510 V-J features to roughly 13, which were used in a naive Bayes classifier (R e1071). TCRdb passed the public sequencing reads through fastp at Q25 and MiXCR, retaining productive beta sequences. For every CDR3 protein sequence, its rows merge into one entry that carries the most common genes and DNA. Here the V and J calls rest on TCRdb's processing, not on the authors' analysis. Recorded for this sample are 90,000 to 120,000 distinct CDR3 sequences; roughly 15% of them occurred a single time. 40% to 50% of the sample goes to the ten largest clones.

Graves' hyperthyroidism was defined as stable when no progression to ophthalmopathy occurred over 18 months of follow-up. The hyperthyroidism patients were between 18 and 65 years old and newly diagnosed, with a disease duration of less than 2 months. Exclusion was applied to patients with uncontrolled infections, other autoimmune diseases, pregnancy or lactation. Diagnoses relied on clinical symptoms, serum thyroxine and TRAb, thyroid ultrasound and orbital computed tomography. Ficoll-Paque density gradient centrifugation was used to isolate PBMCs from around 10 ml of fresh peripheral blood. Total RNA was extracted using Trizol reagent, and RNA quality was assessed on an Agilent 2100 Bioanalyzer. Remarks on this clonotype: The antigen this receptor binds is unknown. The sample holds no much larger clone one base away, and base qualities are not on file.

V drops 5 bases and J drops 8 bases, leaving 19 bases in between. Looking up the germline V gene yields CDR1 SGHAT and CDR2 FQNNGV. The CDR3 spans 15 residues, from the cysteine through the phenylalanine. Kept here is only the CDR3 DNA, which spans 45 bases and is read in frame from base 1. Sequencing was done on a sample of blood. The receptor's source is a woman aged 45-65 years with Graves' hyperthyroidism. The chain uses TRBV11-2 and TRBJ2-1; the D call is possibly TRBD1 or TRBD2, each sharing 5 bases. Read as DNA, the sequence is TGTGCCAGCAGCCCCGGCTCAGTGGGGGTAGATGAGCAGTTCTTC. Translation gives CASSPGSVGVDEQFF.